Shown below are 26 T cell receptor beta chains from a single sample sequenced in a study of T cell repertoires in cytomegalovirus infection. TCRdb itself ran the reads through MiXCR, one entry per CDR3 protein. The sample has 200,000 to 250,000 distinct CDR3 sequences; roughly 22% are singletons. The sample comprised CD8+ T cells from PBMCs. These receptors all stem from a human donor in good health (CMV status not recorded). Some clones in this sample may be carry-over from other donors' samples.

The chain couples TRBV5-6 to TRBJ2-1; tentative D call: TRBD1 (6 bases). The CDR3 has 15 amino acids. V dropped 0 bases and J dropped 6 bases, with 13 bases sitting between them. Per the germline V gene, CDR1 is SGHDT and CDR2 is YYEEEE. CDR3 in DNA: TGTGCCAGCAGCTTGGTTGGGCAGGGGAGCAATGAGCAGTTCTTC. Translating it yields CASSLVGQGSNEQFF.

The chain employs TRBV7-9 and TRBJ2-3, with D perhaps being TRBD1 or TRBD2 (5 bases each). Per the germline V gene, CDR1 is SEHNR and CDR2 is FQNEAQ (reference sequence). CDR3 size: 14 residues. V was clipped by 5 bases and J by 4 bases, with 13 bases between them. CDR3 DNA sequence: TGTGCCAGCAGCCCCCCGGGGCAGGCAGATACGCAGTATTTT. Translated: CASSPPGQADTQYF.

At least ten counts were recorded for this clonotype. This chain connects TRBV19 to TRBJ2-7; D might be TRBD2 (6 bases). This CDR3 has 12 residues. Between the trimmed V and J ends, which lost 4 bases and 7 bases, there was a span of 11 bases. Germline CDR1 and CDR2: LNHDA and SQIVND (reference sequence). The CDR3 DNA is TGTGCCAGTAGTAGGGGACTTTCGGAGCAGTACTTC. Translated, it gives CASSRGLSEQYF.

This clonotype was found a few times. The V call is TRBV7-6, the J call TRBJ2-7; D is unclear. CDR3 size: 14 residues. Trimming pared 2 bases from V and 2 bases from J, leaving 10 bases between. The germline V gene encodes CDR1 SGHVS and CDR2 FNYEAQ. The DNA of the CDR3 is TGTGCCAGCAGCTTATTGCAGGCCCCCTACGAGCAGTACTTC. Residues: CASSLLQAPYEQYF.

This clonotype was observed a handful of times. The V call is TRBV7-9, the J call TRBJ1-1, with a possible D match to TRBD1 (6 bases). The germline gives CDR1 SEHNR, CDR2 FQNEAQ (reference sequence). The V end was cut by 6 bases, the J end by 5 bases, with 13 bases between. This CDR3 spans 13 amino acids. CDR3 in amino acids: CASRIERGTEAFF. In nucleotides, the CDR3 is TGTGCCAGCAGGATCGAGAGGGGGACTGAAGCTTTCTTT.

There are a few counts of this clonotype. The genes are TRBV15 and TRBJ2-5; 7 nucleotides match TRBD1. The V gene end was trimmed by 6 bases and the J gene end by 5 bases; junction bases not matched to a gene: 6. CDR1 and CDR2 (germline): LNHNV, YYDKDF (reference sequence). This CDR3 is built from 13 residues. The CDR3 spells CATRKTGQETQYF. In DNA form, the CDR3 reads TGTGCCACCAGAAAGACAGGGCAGGAGACCCAGTACTTC. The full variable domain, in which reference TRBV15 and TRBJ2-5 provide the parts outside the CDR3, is DAMVIQNPRYQVTQFGKPVTLSCSQTLNHNVMYWYQQKSSQAPKLLFHYYDKDFNNEADTPDNFQSRRPNTSFCFLDIRSPGLGDTAMYLCATRKTGQETQYFGPGTRLLVL.

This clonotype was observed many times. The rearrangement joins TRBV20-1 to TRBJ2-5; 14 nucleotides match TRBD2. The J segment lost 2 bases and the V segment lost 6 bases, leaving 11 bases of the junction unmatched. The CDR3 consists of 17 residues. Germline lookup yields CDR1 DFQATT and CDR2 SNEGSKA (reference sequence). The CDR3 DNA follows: TGCAGTGCCCGGACTAGCGGGGGGCTTTACCTACAAGAGACCCAGTACTTC. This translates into CSARTSGGLYLQETQYF.

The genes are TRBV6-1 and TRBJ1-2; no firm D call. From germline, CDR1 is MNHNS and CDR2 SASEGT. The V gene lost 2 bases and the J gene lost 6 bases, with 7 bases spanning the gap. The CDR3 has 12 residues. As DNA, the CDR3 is TGTGCCAGCAGTGAACGGTGGAATGGCTACACCTTC. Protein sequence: CASSERWNGYTF.

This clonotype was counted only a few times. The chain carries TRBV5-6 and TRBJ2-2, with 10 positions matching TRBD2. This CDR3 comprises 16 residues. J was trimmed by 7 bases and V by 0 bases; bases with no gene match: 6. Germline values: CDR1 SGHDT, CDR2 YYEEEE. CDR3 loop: CASSLAIAGGNGELFF. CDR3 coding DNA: TGTGCCAGCAGCTTGGCCATAGCGGGGGGTAACGGGGAGCTGTTTTTT.

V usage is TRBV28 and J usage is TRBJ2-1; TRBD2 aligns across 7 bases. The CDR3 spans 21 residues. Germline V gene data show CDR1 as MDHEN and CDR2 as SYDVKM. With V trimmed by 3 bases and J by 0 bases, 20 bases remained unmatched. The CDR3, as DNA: TGTGCCAGCAGTTTGGTATTAGGCGGCCGGGGGGAGACGAGCTCCTACAATGAGCAGTTCTTC. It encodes CASSLVLGGRGETSSYNEQFF.

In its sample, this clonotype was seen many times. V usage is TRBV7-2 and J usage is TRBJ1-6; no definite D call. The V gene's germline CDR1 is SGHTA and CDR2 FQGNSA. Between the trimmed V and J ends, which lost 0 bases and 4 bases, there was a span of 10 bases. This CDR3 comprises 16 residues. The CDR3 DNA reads TGTGCCAGCAGCTTAGCGGTCGCGCAGTATAATTCACCCCTCCACTTT. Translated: CASSLAVAQYNSPLHF. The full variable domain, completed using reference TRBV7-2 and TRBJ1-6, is GAGVSQSPSNKVTEKGKDVELRCDPISGHTALYWYRQSLGQGLEFLIYFQGNSAPDKSGLPSDRFSAERTGGSVSTLTIQRTQQEDSAVYLCASSLAVAQYNSPLHFGNGTRLTVT.

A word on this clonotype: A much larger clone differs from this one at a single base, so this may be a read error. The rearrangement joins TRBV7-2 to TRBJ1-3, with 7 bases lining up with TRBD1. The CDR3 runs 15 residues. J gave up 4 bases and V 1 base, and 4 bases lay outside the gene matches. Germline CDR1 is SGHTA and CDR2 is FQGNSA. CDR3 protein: CASSLDVTGGNTIYF. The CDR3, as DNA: TGTGCCAGCAGCTTAGACGTGACAGGGGGAAACACCATATATTTT.

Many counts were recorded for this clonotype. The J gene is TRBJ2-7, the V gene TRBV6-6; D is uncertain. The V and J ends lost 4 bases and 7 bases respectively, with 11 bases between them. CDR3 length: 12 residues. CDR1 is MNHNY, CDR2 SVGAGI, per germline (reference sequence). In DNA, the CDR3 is TGTGCCAGCAGTTTCAACTCGTGGGAGCAGTACTTC. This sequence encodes CASSFNSWEQYF.

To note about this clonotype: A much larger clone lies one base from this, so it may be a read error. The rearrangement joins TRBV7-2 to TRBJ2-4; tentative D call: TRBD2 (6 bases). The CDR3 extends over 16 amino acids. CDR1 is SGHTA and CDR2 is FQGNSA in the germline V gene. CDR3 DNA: TGTGCCAACAGCCCCGTCGGGAGTGGCCACGAGGACATTCAGTACTTC. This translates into CANSPVGSGHEDIQYF.

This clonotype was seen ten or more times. This chain's CDR3 is CASSLPGQGFHEQYF. In DNA form, the CDR3 reads TGTGCCAGCAGCTTGCCGGGACAGGGGTTCCACGAGCAGTACTTC. The rearrangement links TRBV12-3 or TRBV12-4 to TRBJ2-7, with TRBD1 matching over 10 bases. CDR3 size: 15 residues. The trim removed 6 bases at V and 5 bases at J, leaving 10 bases unmatched.

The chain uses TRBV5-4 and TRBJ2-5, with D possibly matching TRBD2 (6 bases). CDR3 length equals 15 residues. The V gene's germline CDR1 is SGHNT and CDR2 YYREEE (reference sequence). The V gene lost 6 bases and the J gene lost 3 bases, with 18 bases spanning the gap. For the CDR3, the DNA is TGTGCCAGCACCCAGGGAGGCTCCAGAGAAGAGACCCAGTACTTC. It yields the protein CASTQGGSREETQYF.

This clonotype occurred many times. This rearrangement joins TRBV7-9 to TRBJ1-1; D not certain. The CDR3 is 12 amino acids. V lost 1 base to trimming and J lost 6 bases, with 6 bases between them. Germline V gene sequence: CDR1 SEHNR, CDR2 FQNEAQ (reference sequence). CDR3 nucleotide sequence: TGTGCCAGCAGCTTAGAAGAGGCTGAAGCTTTCTTT. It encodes CASSLEEAEAFF.

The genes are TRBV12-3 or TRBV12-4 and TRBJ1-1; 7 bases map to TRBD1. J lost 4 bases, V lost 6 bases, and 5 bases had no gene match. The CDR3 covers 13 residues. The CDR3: CASRTGYGTEAFF. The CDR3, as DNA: TGTGCCAGCAGGACAGGGTACGGCACTGAAGCTTTCTTT.

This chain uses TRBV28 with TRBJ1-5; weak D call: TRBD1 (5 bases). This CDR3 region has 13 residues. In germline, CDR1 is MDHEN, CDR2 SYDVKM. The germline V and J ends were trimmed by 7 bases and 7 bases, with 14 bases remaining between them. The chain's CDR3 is CASNNRTPQPQHF. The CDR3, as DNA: TGTGCCAGCAACAACAGGACACCCCAGCCCCAGCATTTT.

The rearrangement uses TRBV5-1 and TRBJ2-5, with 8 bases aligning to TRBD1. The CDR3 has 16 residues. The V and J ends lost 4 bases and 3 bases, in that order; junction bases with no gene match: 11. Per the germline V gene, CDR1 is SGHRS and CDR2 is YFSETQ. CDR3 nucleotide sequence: TGCGCCAGCAGCGGCTGGGAGGCAGGGGGCGAAGAGACCCAGTACTTC. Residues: CASSGWEAGGEETQYF. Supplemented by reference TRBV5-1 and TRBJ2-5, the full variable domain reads KAGVTQTPRYLIKTRGQQVTLSCSPISGHRSVSWYQQTPGQGLQFLFEYFSETQRNKGNFPGRFSGRQFSNSRSEMNVSTLELGDSALYLCASSGWEAGGEETQYFGPGTRLLVL.

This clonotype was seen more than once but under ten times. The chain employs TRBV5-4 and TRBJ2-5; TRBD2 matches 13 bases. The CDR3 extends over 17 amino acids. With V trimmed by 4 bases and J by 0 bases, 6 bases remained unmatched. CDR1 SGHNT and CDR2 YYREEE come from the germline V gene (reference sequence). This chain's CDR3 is CASSPGLAGAYQETQYF. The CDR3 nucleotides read TGTGCCAGCAGCCCCGGACTAGCGGGGGCCTACCAAGAGACCCAGTACTTC.

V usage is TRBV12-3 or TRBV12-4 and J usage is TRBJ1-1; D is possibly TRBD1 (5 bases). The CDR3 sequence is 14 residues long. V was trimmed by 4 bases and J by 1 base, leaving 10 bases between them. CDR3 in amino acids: CASSSPDRNTEAFF. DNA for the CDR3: TGTGCCAGCAGTTCACCTGACAGGAACACTGAAGCTTTCTTT.

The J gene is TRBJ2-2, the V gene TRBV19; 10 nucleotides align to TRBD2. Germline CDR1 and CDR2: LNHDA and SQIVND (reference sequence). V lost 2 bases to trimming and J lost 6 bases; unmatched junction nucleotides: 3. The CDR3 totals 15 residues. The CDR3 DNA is TGTGCCAGTAGTATAAGCGGGGGGGCTGCCGGGGAGCTGTTTTTT. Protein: CASSISGGAAGELFF.

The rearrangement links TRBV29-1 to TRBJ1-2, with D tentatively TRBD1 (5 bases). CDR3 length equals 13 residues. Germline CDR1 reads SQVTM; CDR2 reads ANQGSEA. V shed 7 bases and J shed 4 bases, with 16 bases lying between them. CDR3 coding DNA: TGCAGCGCTATCGACAGCGCTTTCTATGGCTACACCTTC. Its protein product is CSAIDSAFYGYTF.

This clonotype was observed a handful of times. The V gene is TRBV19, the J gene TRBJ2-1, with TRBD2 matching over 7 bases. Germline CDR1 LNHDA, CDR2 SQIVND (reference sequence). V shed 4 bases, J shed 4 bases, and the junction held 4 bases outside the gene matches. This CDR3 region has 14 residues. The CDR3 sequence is CASSKGRGYNEQFF. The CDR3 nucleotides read TGTGCCAGTAGTAAGGGGAGGGGTTACAATGAGCAGTTCTTC.

In DNA form, the CDR3 reads TGTGCCAGCAGCCAGGGGGGGGGCCCACAATACAATGAGCAGTTCTTC. Amino acids: CASSQGGGPQYNEQFF. The V call is TRBV7-2, the J call TRBJ2-1; D possibly uses TRBD1 or TRBD2 (7 bases each). Trimming shortened V by 5 bases and J by 4 bases, and 18 bases separated the two germline ends. CDR1 and CDR2 (germline): SGHTA, FQGNSA. CDR3 length: 16 residues.